The next 20 T cell receptor beta chains were all read from a single sample in a study of cytomegalovirus exposure and HLA in healthy donors. PCR involved 60 Vbeta and 13 Jbeta primers. Assay: immunoSEQ multiplex PCR; the TCRdb copy retains only in-frame clones and omits some. Here the sample spans around 190,000 clones, 65% to 85% being singletons. Sequenced sample: PBMCs. Receptors originate from a woman younger than 45 in good health and CMV-seronegative.

The chain links TRBV15 to TRBJ1-2; possible D gene TRBD1, 6 bases. Germline V CDR1 and CDR2: LNHNV, YYDKDF (reference sequence). Trimming left V 4 bases short and J 7 bases short, with 13 bases between. This CDR3 has 13 residues. CDR3 nucleotides: TGTGCCACCAGCAATTACAGGGAGCGTGGCTACACCTTC. Its translation is CATSNYRERGYTF. The full variable domain, in which reference TRBV15 and TRBJ1-2 provide the parts outside the CDR3, is DAMVIQNPRYQVTQFGKPVTLSCSQTLNHNVMYWYQQKSSQAPKLLFHYYDKDFNNEADTPDNFQSRRPNTSFCFLDIRSPGLGDTAMYLCATSNYRERGYTFGSGTRLTVV.

This clone was counted between two and nine times. V usage is TRBV7-2 and J usage is TRBJ2-7; 7 nucleotides match TRBD2. The CDR3 extends over 13 amino acids. With 5 bases clipped from V and 4 bases from J, the junction kept 5 bases outside the gene matches. Germline V CDR1 and CDR2: SGHTA, FQGNSA. Here the CDR3 reads CASSPWGGYEQYF. The CDR3 DNA is TGTGCCAGCAGCCCCTGGGGGGGTTACGAGCAGTACTTC.

This clone showed up many times. This rearrangement joins TRBV5-1 to TRBJ2-3; D is unresolved. This CDR3 contains 18 residues. In germline, CDR1 is SGHRS, CDR2 YFSETQ. Trimming removed 0 bases from V and 0 bases from J, with 17 bases in between. DNA for the CDR3: TGCGCCAGCAGCTTGGCAGTCGCTTTGGGCGCAAGCACAGATACGCAGTATTTT. It is translated as CASSLAVALGASTDTQYF.

The rearrangement uses TRBV6-5 and TRBJ2-2; 8 nucleotides align to TRBD2. Germline V CDR1 and CDR2: MNHEY, SVGAGI. The CDR3 consists of 15 residues. Trimming removed 6 bases from V and 7 bases from J; junction bases left unmatched: 10. CDR3 sequence reads: CASSSNRGGIGELFF. CDR3 in DNA: TGTGCCAGCAGCTCCAACCGGGGGGGGATCGGGGAGCTGTTTTTT.

This chain links TRBV7-8 with TRBJ1-3; D is uncertain. The CDR3 runs to 14 residues. In germline, CDR1 is SGHVS, CDR2 FQNEAQ. Between the trimmed V and J ends, which lost 2 bases and 0 bases, there was a span of 5 bases. CDR3 amino acids: CASSLSRSGNTIYF. The CDR3, as DNA: TGTGCCAGCAGCTTAAGCCGCTCTGGAAACACCATATATTTT.

Concerning this clone itself: A read error is likely, as this CDR3 ends without the conserved phenylalanine or tryptophan. The V and J genes are TRBV28 and TRBJ2-7, with no clear D. Per the germline V gene, CDR1 is MDHEN and CDR2 is SYDVKM. Trimming took 1 base from V and 2 from J, leaving 9 bases between them. This CDR3 spans 14 amino acids. The CDR3, as DNA: TGTGCCAGCAGTTTATCGGGTGCGGCCTACGAGCAGTACTCC. Amino acids: CASSLSGAAYEQYS.

V is TRBV6-1 and J is TRBJ1-3; D gene ambiguous. In germline, CDR1 is MNHNS, CDR2 SASEGT. Trimming pared 4 bases from V and 0 bases from J, leaving 4 bases between. This CDR3 region has 13 residues. CDR3 amino acids: CASSAFSGNTIYF. CDR3 bases: TGTGCCAGCAGTGCCTTCTCTGGAAACACCATATATTTT.

The chain recombines TRBV6-6 with TRBJ2-7; TRBD2 is a possible D gene (5 bases). CDR3 size: 13 residues. Trimming pared 10 bases from V and 0 bases from J, leaving 13 bases between. Germline loops: CDR1 MNHNY, CDR2 SVGAGI (reference sequence). The CDR3 bases are TGTGCCACCGAGGGTCTCCACTCCTACGAGCAGTACTTC. This encodes CATEGLHSYEQYF.

V is TRBV6-1 and J is TRBJ2-5; D not certain. Germline V gene data show CDR1 as MNHNS and CDR2 as SASEGT. This CDR3 is built from 13 residues. V shed 6 bases and J shed 1 base, with 9 bases lying between them. In DNA form, the CDR3 reads TGTGCCAGCAGGAGACATAGCCAAGAGACCCAGTACTTC. As protein: CASRRHSQETQYF.

The chain carries TRBV5-1 and TRBJ1-4; D remains unclear. CDR1 SGHRS and CDR2 YFSETQ come from the germline V gene. The V and J ends lost 0 bases and 3 bases respectively, with 9 bases between them. The CDR3 length is 15 residues. CDR3 residues: CASSLGAGPNEKLFF. CDR3 sequence (DNA): TGCGCCAGCAGCTTGGGAGCAGGCCCTAATGAAAAACTGTTTTTT.

The chain uses TRBV10-3 and TRBJ2-5; 7 positions match TRBD2. Germline V CDR1 and CDR2: ENHRY, SYGVKD. The CDR3 has 15 amino acids. V lost 3 bases, J lost 1 base, and 5 bases stayed unmatched. The DNA for the CDR3 is TGTGCCATCAGTGATTTCGGGGGGTTCCAAGAGACCCAGTACTTC. As protein: CAISDFGGFQETQYF.

The CDR3 sequence is CASSRDRDSRTQYF. The CDR3 DNA reads as TGTGCCAGCAGCCGAGACAGGGATTCAAGGACCCAGTACTTC. The chain links TRBV4-2 to TRBJ2-5; 7 nucleotides line up with TRBD1. Germline lookup yields CDR1 LGHNA and CDR2 YNFKEQ. The trim removed 4 bases at V and 7 bases at J, leaving 9 bases unmatched. The CDR3 length is 14 residues.

The chain couples TRBV7-6 to TRBJ2-5, with D tentatively TRBD1 (6 bases). This CDR3 is 16 amino acids long. Trimming removed 4 bases from V and 2 bases from J, with 17 bases in between. In germline, CDR1 is SGHVS, CDR2 FNYEAQ. In DNA, the CDR3 is TGTGCCAGCAGCTCCACTTTAAGGCAGGGGCAAGAGACCCAGTACTTC. It yields the protein CASSSTLRQGQETQYF.

J is TRBJ2-7 and V is TRBV5-6; D might be TRBD1 (7 bases). V was shortened by 0 bases and J by 2 bases, with 15 bases between the two germline ends. The germline gives CDR1 SGHDT, CDR2 YYEEEE. This CDR3 has 16 amino acids. CDR3 in amino acids: CASSLGAGQGAYEQYF. For the CDR3, the DNA is TGTGCCAGCAGCTTGGGGGCGGGGCAGGGGGCCTACGAGCAGTACTTC.

This clone was detected only once. The chain has TRBV11-3 and TRBJ2-1; TRBD1 matches at 10 bases. The V segment lost 3 bases and the J segment 7 bases; nucleotides outside the gene matches: 15. Looked up from germline, CDR1 is SGHNT and CDR2 is YENEEA. The CDR3 totals 18 residues. The CDR3 DNA is TGTGCCAGCAGCTTCCCCGGGACAGGGGCCCCCGTCGATAATGAGCAGTTCTTC. Its translation: CASSFPGTGAPVDNEQFF.

V is TRBV6-5 and J is TRBJ2-1; D perhaps matches TRBD1 (5 bases). The CDR3 has 14 residues. V dropped 7 bases and J dropped 9 bases, with 19 bases sitting between them. Germline CDR1 MNHEY, CDR2 SVGAGI. The CDR3 nucleotides are TGTGCCAGCACTAGGGTGGCAGGGAAGGGTGAGCAGTTCTTC. Amino acid sequence: CASTRVAGKGEQFF.

The sample holds a few counts of this clone. V usage is TRBV5-4 and J usage is TRBJ1-1, with D possibly being TRBD1 (5 bases). Deletions cut 4 bases from V and 1 base from J, with 11 bases between. CDR1 is SGHNT and CDR2 is YYREEE in the germline V gene (reference sequence). This CDR3 comprises 14 residues. This chain's CDR3 is CASSQVQANTEAFF. The CDR3, as DNA: TGTGCCAGCAGCCAGGTACAGGCGAACACTGAAGCTTTCTTT.

V and J are TRBV19 and TRBJ1-5, with 9 bases that match TRBD1. The CDR3 consists of 18 residues. Germline V gene data show CDR1 as LNHDA and CDR2 as SQIVND (reference sequence). V shed 4 bases, J shed 0 bases, and the junction held 10 bases outside the gene matches. The CDR3 sequence is CASSRDRVDRYSNQPQHF. The CDR3 DNA reads TGTGCCAGTAGTAGGGACAGGGTCGATCGTTATAGCAATCAGCCCCAGCATTTT.

The V and J genes are TRBV6-1 and TRBJ2-7, with D perhaps matching TRBD2 (5 bases). CDR1 is MNHNS and CDR2 is SASEGT in the germline V gene. This CDR3 spans 11 amino acids. Trimming removed 6 bases from V and 3 bases from J, with 6 bases in between. CDR3 bases: TGTGCCAGCAGACGGGACTACGAGCAGTACTTC. It yields the protein CASRRDYEQYF.

The sample holds a few counts of this clone. The V call is TRBV27, the J call TRBJ1-2; D not certain. V was trimmed by 1 base and J by 8 bases, leaving 20 bases between them. Germline values: CDR1 MNHEY, CDR2 SMNVEV (reference sequence). The CDR3 extends over 16 amino acids. This chain's CDR3 is CASSLLGRWRDSGYTF. DNA for the CDR3: TGTGCCAGCAGTTTATTGGGGAGGTGGAGGGATAGCGGCTACACCTTC.